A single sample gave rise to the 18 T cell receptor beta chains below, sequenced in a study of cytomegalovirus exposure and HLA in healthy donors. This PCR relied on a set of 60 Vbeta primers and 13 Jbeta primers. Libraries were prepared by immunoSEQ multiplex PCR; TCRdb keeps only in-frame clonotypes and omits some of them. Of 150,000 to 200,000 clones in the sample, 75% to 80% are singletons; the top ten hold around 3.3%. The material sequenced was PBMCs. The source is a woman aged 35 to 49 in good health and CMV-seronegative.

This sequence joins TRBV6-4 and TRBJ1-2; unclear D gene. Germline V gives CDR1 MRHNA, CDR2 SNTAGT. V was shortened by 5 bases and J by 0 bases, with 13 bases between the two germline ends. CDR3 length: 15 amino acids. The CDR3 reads CASSQNSYANYGYTF. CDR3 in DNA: TGTGCCAGCAGTCAGAACAGTTATGCTAACTATGGCTACACCTTC.

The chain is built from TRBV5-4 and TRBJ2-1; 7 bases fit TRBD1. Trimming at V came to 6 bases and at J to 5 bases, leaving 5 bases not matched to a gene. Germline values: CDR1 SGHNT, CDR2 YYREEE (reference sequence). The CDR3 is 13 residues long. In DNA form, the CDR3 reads TGTGCCAGCACCAAGGACAGGAACAATGAGCAGTTCTTC. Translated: CASTKDRNNEQFF. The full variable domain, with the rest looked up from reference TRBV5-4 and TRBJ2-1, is ETGVTQSPTHLIKTRGQQVTLRCSSQSGHNTVSWYQQALGQGPQFIFQYYREEENGRGNFPPRFSGLQFPNYSSELNVNALELDDSALYLCASTKDRNNEQFFGPGTRLTVL.

The CDR3 nucleotides are TGTGCCAGCACCTCGGGACAGGGAACCCAGTACTTC. It encodes CASTSGQGTQYF. The chain has TRBV28 and TRBJ2-5, with 9 bases aligning to TRBD1. J gave up 8 bases and V 7 bases, and 5 bases lay outside the gene matches. The germline gives CDR1 MDHEN, CDR2 SYDVKM. This CDR3 comprises 12 residues.

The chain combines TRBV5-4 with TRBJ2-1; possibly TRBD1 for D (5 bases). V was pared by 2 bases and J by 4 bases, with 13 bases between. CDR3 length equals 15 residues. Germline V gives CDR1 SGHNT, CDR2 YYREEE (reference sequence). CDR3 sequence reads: CASSFRTTPYNEQFF. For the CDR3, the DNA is TGTGCCAGCAGCTTTCGGACAACCCCTTACAATGAGCAGTTCTTC.

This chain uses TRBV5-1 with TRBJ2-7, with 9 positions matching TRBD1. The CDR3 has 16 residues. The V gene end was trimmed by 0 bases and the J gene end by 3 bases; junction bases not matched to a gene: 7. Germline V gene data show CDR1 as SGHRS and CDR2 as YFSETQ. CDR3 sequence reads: CASSLGHGTGFYEQYF. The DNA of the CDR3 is TGCGCCAGCAGCTTGGGGCACGGGACAGGGTTCTACGAGCAGTACTTC. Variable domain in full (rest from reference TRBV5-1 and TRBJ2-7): KAGVTQTPRYLIKTRGQQVTLSCSPISGHRSVSWYQQTPGQGLQFLFEYFSETQRNKGNFPGRFSGRQFSNSRSEMNVSTLELGDSALYLCASSLGHGTGFYEQYFGPGTRLTVT.

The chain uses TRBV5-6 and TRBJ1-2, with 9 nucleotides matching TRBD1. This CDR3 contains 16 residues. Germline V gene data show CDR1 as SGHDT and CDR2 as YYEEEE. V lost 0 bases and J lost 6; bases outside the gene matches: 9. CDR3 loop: CASSLAERDRVDGYTF. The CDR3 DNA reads TGTGCCAGCAGCTTGGCCGAGCGGGACAGGGTAGATGGCTACACCTTC.

This chain's CDR3 is CASSLSRLPSSGANVLTF. CDR3 sequence (DNA): TGTGCCAGCAGTTTATCGAGGCTACCAAGCTCTGGGGCCAACGTCCTGACTTTC. This chain joins TRBV27 and TRBJ2-6; D is ambiguous. The germline V gene has CDR1 MNHEY and CDR2 SMNVEV (reference sequence). CDR3 length: 18 residues. Trimming took off 0 bases at V and 0 bases at J, with 12 bases between the two ends.

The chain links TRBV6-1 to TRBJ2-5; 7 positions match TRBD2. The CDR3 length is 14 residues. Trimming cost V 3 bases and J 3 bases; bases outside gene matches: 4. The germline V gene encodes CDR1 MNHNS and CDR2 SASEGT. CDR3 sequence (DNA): TGTGCCAGCAGTGACTGGGGGGGGGAAGAGACCCAGTACTTC. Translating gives CASSDWGGEETQYF.

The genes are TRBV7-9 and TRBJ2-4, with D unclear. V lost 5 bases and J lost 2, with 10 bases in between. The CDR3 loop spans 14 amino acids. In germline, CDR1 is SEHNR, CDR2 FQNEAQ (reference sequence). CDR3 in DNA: TGTGCCAGCAGCCCCCGCGACTCCAAAAACATTCAGTACTTC. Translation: CASSPRDSKNIQYF.

The CDR3 region is CSVIRTATYGYTF. The DNA of the CDR3 is TGCAGCGTCATTAGGACAGCGACCTATGGCTACACCTTC. This sequence joins TRBV29-1 and TRBJ1-2; tentatively, D is TRBD1 (6 bases). The length of the CDR3 is 13 residues. V dropped 6 bases and J dropped 4 bases, with 15 bases sitting between them. Germline loops: CDR1 SQVTM, CDR2 ANQGSEA.

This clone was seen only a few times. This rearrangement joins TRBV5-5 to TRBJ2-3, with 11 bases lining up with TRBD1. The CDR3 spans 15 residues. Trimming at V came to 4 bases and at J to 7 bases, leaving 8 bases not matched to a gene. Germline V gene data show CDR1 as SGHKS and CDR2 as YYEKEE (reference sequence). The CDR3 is CASSGTGGKSYTQYF. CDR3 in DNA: TGTGCCAGCAGCGGGACAGGGGGAAAGTCATATACGCAGTATTTT.

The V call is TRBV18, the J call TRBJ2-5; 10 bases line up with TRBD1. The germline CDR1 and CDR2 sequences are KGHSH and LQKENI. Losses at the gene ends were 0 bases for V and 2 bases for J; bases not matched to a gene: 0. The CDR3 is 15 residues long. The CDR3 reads CASSPPGQGQETQYF. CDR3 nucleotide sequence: TGTGCCAGCTCACCACCGGGACAGGGGCAAGAGACCCAGTACTTC.

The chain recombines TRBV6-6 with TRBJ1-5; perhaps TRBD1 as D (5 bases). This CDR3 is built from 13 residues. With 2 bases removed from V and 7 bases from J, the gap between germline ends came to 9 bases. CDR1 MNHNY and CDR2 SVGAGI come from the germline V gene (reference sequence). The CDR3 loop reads CASSYRGGQPQHF. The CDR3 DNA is TGTGCCAGCAGTTACAGGGGCGGCCAGCCCCAGCATTTT.

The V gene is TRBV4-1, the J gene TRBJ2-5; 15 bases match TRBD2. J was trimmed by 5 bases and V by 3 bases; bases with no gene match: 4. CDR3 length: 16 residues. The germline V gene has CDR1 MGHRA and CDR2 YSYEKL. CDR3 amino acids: CASSHGLAGGRETQYF. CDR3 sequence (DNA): TGCGCCAGCAGCCATGGACTAGCGGGGGGGCGGGAGACCCAGTACTTC.

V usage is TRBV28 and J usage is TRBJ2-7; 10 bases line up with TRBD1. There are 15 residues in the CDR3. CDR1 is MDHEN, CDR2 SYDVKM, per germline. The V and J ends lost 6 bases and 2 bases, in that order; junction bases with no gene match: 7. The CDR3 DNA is TGTGCCAGCAGGCGGGACAGGGGTTCCACCTACGAGCAGTACTTC. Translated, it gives CASRRDRGSTYEQYF.

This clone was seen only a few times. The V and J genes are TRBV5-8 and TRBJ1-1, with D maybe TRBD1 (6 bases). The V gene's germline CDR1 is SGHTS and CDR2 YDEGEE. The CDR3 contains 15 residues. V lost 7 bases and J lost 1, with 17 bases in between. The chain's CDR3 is CASSYPGHPNTEAFF. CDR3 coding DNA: TGTGCCAGCTCTTACCCGGGACATCCGAACACTGAAGCTTTCTTT.

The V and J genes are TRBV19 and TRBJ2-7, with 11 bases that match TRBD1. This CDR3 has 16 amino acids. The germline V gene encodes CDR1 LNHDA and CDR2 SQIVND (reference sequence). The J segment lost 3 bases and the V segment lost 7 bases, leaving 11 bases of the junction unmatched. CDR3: CASKSARGTGGYEQYF. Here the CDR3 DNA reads TGTGCCAGTAAAAGCGCAAGGGGGACAGGGGGCTACGAGCAGTACTTC. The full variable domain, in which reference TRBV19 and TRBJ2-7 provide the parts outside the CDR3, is DGGITQSPKYLFRKEGQNVTLSCEQNLNHDAMYWYRQDPGQGLRLIYYSQIVNDFQKGDIAEGYSVSREKKESFPLTVTSAQKNPTAFYLCASKSARGTGGYEQYFGPGTRLTVT.

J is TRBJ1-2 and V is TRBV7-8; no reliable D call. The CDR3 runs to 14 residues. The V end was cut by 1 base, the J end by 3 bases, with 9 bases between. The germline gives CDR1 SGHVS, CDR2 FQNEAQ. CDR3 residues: CASSLESQYYGYTF. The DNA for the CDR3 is TGTGCCAGCAGCTTAGAATCGCAGTACTATGGCTACACCTTC.